These T cell receptor beta chains were read from a single sample in a study of PD-1 blockade in classical Hodgkin lymphoma. Assay used: immunoSEQ multiplex PCR; TCRdb lists only in-frame clones, some missing. The data hold 75,000 to 100,000 clones, with 75% to 85% observed a single time. Sample: peripheral blood mononuclear cells (PBMCs), taken before the second cycle of nivolumab. The source of these receptors is a human donor with classical Hodgkin lymphoma. Each CDR3 is given without its conserved first and last residue. Rows may omit the clone size; those that give it use once, few, many or a size class.

>TRBV6-4|-|TRBJ2-2
ASRPEGGVTGELF
>TRBV2|-|TRBJ1-2
ASSEAPPGQNNYGYT
>TRBV27|-|TRBJ1-6
ASSTGIYNSPLH
>TRBV4-2|few|TRBJ2-1
ASSQVASGLYNEQF
>TRBV28|-|TRBJ2-3
ASRVDGTDTQY
>TRBV10-3|-|TRBJ2-7
AISPTAGQGYEQY
>TRBV28|-|TRBJ2-5
ASSLQDRAETQY
>TRBV28|few|TRBJ1-2
ASRPSVHGYT
>TRBV30|-|TRBJ2-5
AWSKRGGRAPQETQY
>TRBV5-4|-|TRBJ2-3
ASSLRTSASTDTQY
>TRBV10-3|-|TRBJ2-5
AISESGGETQY
>TRBV7-2|-|TRBJ2-2
ASSLAGTGTGELF
>TRBV5-1|-|TRBJ1-3
ASSPSWDSYTIY
>TRBV6-5|few|TRBJ2-5
ASSPPARVGETQY
>TRBV7-2|-|TRBJ2-3
ASSPSGGRTDTQY
>TRBV5-6|-|TRBJ1-2
ASSPGGKGGYT
>TRBV19|-|TRBJ1-1
ASSSSYGAEAF
>TRBV5-6|-|TRBJ1-3
ASSPVGTGFSGNTIY
>TRBV6-5|-|TRBJ2-1
ASSYGPGSVMEQF
>TRBV2|few|TRBJ1-1
ASRPSLNTEAF
>TRBV28|-|TRBJ1-5
ASSSGALSQPQH
>TRBV2|-|TRBJ1-4
ASSEEQYNEKLF
>TRBV6-1|once|TRBJ2-3
ASRGPEDTQY
>TRBV27|-|TRBJ2-2
ASSLGQGLGGELF
>TRBV18|-|TRBJ2-1
ASSAQISSYNEQF
>TRBV19|-|TRBJ1-4
ASSSLADEKLF
>TRBV6-1|-|TRBJ2-1
ASTRGLVNEQF
>TRBV6-6|-|TRBJ2-1
ASSPFTNEQF
>TRBV6-5|-|TRBJ2-1
ASSPLAGMSEQF
>TRBV4-1|-|TRBJ2-2
ASSQVAGGPFAWANTGELF
>TRBV29-1|-|TRBJ2-1
SADPSKNEQF
>TRBV30|-|TRBJ2-1
AWSRLAEILNEQF
>TRBV27|-|TRBJ2-3
ASSLSRYTDTQY
>TRBV25-1|few|TRBJ1-2
ASRPTEGGGLRGYT
>TRBV11-2|-|TRBJ2-5
ASSLGTSQTQY
>TRBV5-1|-|TRBJ2-2
ASSLSGRRELF
>TRBV7-9|-|TRBJ1-3
ASSPDGLSGNTIY
>TRBV5-1|-|TRBJ2-5
ASSSQGVQTQY
>TRBV6-1|-|TRBJ2-1
ASSDFGLAGKTYNEQF
>TRBV27|once|TRBJ2-1
ASSFYNEQF
>TRBV10-3|-|TRBJ2-7
AISRDRGIGEQY
>TRBV4-2|-|TRBJ1-3
ASSQAGQFLSGNTIY
>TRBV5-1|-|TRBJ1-1
ASSLTLPAGAEAF
>TRBV5-4|once|TRBJ2-1
ASSAGYNEQF
>TRBV5-1|few|TRBJ2-6
ASSITGSGANVLT
>TRBV7-7|few|TRBJ2-1
ASSLYQTSHEQF
>TRBV2|few|TRBJ1-2
ASSEAAVGGYT
>TRBV7-2|-|TRBJ1-5
ASSLAPGGNQPQH
>TRBV28|-|TRBJ1-2
ASNGGVRAYGYT
>TRBV4-2|-|TRBJ2-2
ASSPRTSGGAGELF
>TRBV7-9|-|TRBJ2-3
ASSSIRSTDTQY
>TRBV11-2|-|TRBJ2-7
ASSQTSGSGEQY
>TRBV5-1|-|TRBJ2-7
ASSLTSGRYEQY
>TRBV27|-|TRBJ2-7
ASSLMTGSYEQY
>TRBV30|-|TRBJ1-2
AWSGDSLGAGYT
>TRBV5-5|-|TRBJ2-3
ASSLRPLDTQY
>TRBV5-1|once|TRBJ2-3
ASSLVVGRSTDTQY
>TRBV27|-|TRBJ2-5
ASSPRQTQY